The clone carrying this T cell receptor (beta chain) showed up many times. Its antigen is unknown. Template switching added a universal primer binding site, and final cDNA carried unique molecular identifiers. TCRdb independently ran MiXCR on the 5' RACE reads; one entry per CDR3 protein. Of 450,000 to 650,000 distinct CDR3 sequences listed, approximately 9.6% were seen once; the top ten hold more than 2.5%. This sample was included in a study of identical twins. Broader study findings: Fewer insertions characterized abundant cord blood beta clonotypes, whereas memory repertoires showed none.

The CDR3 runs 12 residues. Trimming stripped 7 bases from V and 3 bases from J, with 11 bases between. Germline assignment: CDR1 SGHRS and CDR2 YFSETQ. These data also featured in a second study, about yellow fever vaccine responses in identical twins. That work contributes: Twins reportedly appeared to share part of their vaccine T cell response while keeping part individual.

Sequences were obtained from PBMCs. This receptor was taken from a woman in her late teens or twenties in good health. The V gene is TRBV5-1, the J gene TRBJ2-7; tentative D call: TRBD1 (6 bases). The CDR3 loop is CASQGQFYEQYF. The CDR3 nucleotides read TGCGCCAGCCAGGGACAATTCTACGAGCAGTACTTC.